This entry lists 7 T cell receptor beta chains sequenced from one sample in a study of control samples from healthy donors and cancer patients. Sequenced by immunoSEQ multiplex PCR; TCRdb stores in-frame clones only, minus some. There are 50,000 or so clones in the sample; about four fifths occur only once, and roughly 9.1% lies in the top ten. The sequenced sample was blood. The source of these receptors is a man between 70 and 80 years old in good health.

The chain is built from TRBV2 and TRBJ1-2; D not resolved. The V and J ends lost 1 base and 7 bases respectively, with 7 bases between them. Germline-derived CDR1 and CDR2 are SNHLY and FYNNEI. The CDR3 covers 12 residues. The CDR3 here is CASSEDYFGYTF. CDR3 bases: TGTGCCAGCAGTGAAGACTACTTTGGCTACACCTTC.

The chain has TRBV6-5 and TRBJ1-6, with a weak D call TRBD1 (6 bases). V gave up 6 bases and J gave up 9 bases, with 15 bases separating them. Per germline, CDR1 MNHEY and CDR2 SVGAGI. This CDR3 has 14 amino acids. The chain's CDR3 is CASRTTGYLSPLHF. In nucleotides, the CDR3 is TGTGCCAGCAGAACGACAGGATACCTTTCACCCCTCCACTTT.

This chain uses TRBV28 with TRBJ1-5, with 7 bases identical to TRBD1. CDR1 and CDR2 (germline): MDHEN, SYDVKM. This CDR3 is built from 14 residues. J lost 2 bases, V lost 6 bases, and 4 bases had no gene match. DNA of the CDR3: TGTGCCAGCAGGCCAGGGGGTGGCAATCAGCCCCAGCATTTT. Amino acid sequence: CASRPGGGNQPQHF.

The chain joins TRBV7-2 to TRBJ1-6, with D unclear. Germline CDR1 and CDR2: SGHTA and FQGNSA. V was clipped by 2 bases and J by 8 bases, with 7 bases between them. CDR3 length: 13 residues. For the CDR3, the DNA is TGTGCCAGCAGCTTACAATGGGATTCACCCCTCCACTTT. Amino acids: CASSLQWDSPLHF.

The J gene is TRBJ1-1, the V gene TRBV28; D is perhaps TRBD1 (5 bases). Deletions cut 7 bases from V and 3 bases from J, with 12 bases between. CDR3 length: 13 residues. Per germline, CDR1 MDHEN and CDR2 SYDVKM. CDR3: CASILRVDTEAFF. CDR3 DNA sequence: TGTGCCAGCATTCTCAGGGTAGACACTGAAGCTTTCTTT.

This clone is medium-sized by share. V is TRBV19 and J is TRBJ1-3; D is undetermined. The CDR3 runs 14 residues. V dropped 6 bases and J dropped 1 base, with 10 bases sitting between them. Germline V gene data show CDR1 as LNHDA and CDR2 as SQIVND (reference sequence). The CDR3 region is CASSPQFSGNTIYF. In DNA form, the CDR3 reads TGTGCCAGTAGCCCCCAATTTTCTGGAAACACCATATATTTT.

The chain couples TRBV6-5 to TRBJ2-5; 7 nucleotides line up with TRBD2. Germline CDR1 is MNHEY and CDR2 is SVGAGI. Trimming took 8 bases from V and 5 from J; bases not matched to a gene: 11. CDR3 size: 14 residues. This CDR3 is CASGPGGGWETQYF. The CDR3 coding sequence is TGTGCCAGCGGTCCTGGCGGGGGATGGGAGACCCAGTACTTC.